The 21 T cell receptor beta chains given below trace back to one sample, sequenced in a study of vaccination and CD4 T cells after COVID-19. With the Oncomine TCR Beta short-read assay, DNA from cultured CD4+ T cells was sequenced. From the PCR reads, TCRdb called clonotypes with MiXCR, one entry per CDR3 protein. The sample shows fewer than 30,000 distinct CDR3 sequences, 36% of them seen only once. Regarding time point: late sampling 161 to 241 days after vaccination in a few convalescent patients. As to treatment: roughly 11-day PBMC culture with coronavirus spike peptide pools or control peptides (ViraFEST assay). These receptors have no identified antigens. The sample here was CD4+ T cells from blood, cultured in vitro, taken about 7 months after SARS-CoV-2 vaccination. The origin of the receptors is a human donor who had recovered from COVID-19.

The chain links TRBV20-1 to TRBJ2-1; 14 bases match TRBD2. The CDR3 extends over 15 amino acids. Losses at the gene ends were 0 bases for V and 6 bases for J; bases not matched to a gene: 1. The germline V gene encodes CDR1 DFQATT and CDR2 SNEGSKA (reference sequence). The CDR3 here is CSAREGLAGVNEQFF. CDR3 in DNA: TGCAGTGCTAGAGAGGGACTAGCGGGAGTCAATGAGCAGTTCTTC.

This chain links TRBV6-1 with TRBJ2-5, with 7 nucleotides matching TRBD2. CDR1 and CDR2 (germline): MNHNS, SASEGT. The CDR3 runs to 16 residues. The trim removed 0 bases at V and 1 base at J, leaving 5 bases unmatched. The CDR3 spells CASSEAPSGPQETQYF. As DNA, the CDR3 is TGTGCCAGCAGTGAAGCTCCTAGCGGCCCCCAAGAGACCCAGTACTTC.

The genes are TRBV28 and TRBJ1-5; perhaps TRBD1 as D (5 bases). Germline CDR1 is MDHEN and CDR2 is SYDVKM. Trimming removed 0 bases at V and 2 bases at J, with 8 bases between. CDR3 size: 15 residues. CDR3 in amino acids: CASSLWDIGNQPQHF. For the CDR3, the DNA is TGTGCCAGCAGTTTATGGGACATTGGCAATCAGCCCCAGCATTTT. Combining the CDR3 with reference TRBV28 and TRBJ1-5 gives the whole variable domain DVKVTQSSRYLVKRTGEKVFLECVQDMDHENMFWYRQDPGLGLRLIYFSYDVKMKEKGDIPEGYSVSREKKERFSLILESASTNQTSMYLCASSLWDIGNQPQHFGDGTRLSIL.

As for this clonotype: The junction and the germline gene differ at one end; a read error may be behind it. The chain joins TRBV7-7 to TRBJ2-1, with TRBD2 matching 8 bases. CDR1 and CDR2 from the germline V gene are SSHAT and FNYEAQ (reference sequence). The CDR3 extends over 18 amino acids. CDR3 nucleotide sequence: TGTGCTAGCAGCTTGATCCCTGCGAGCGGGAGAGTCAACAATGAGCAGTTCTTC. This sequence encodes CASSLIPASGRVNNEQFF.

In its sample, this clonotype was seen a few times. V is TRBV20-1 and J is TRBJ1-6, with D unclear. There are 17 residues in the CDR3. Trimming pared 1 base from V and 0 bases from J, leaving 13 bases between. CDR1 DFQATT and CDR2 SNEGSKA come from the germline V gene (reference sequence). CDR3 loop: CSARVGIVGSYNSPLHF. The CDR3 DNA sequence: TGCAGTGCTAGAGTGGGTATTGTGGGCTCCTATAATTCACCCCTCCACTTT.

This clonotype was observed a handful of times. This rearrangement joins TRBV29-1 to TRBJ1-5, with 11 bases lining up with TRBD1. CDR3 length equals 17 residues. The V gene end was trimmed by 4 bases and the J gene end by 4 bases; junction bases not matched to a gene: 12. Germline V gene lookup returns CDR1 SQVTM and CDR2 ANQGSEA. The CDR3 nucleotides are TGCAGCGTTGGGTCGGACAGGGGGCCGCCTTTAAATCAGCCCCAGCATTTT. It specifies CSVGSDRGPPLNQPQHF.

This rearrangement joins TRBV20-1 to TRBJ2-3, with D perhaps TRBD2 (5 bases). This CDR3 is 13 amino acids long. The V gene lost 4 bases and the J gene lost 0 bases, with 8 bases spanning the gap. Germline CDR1 and CDR2: DFQATT and SNEGSKA (reference sequence). CDR3 in DNA: TGCAGTGCTATAGCGCATAGCACAGATACGCAGTATTTT. This gives the protein CSAIAHSTDTQYF.

This clonotype was observed a single time. The chain employs TRBV28 and TRBJ1-6; D gene ambiguous. Germline V gives CDR1 MDHEN, CDR2 SYDVKM. This CDR3 contains 13 residues. Trimming removed 5 bases at V and 9 bases at J, with 11 bases between. CDR3 bases: TGTGCCAGCAGTCTACCGGGATTTTCACCCCTCCACTTT. It translates to CASSLPGFSPLHF.

The chain links TRBV7-2 to TRBJ2-1; D possibly corresponds to TRBD2 (5 bases). Per the germline V gene, CDR1 is SGHTA and CDR2 is FQGNSA. The CDR3 has 17 residues. V lost 1 base to trimming and J lost 2 bases, with 15 bases between them. CDR3 bases: TGTGCCAGCAGCTTAGGGACTGGAGCGAGGACCTACAATGAGCAGTTCTTC. Translating it yields CASSLGTGARTYNEQFF.

This clonotype has only a few counts. The chain employs TRBV27 and TRBJ1-5; 8 bases agree with TRBD1. CDR1 is MNHEY and CDR2 is SMNVEV in the germline V gene (reference sequence). V shed 6 bases, J shed 1 base, and the junction held 5 bases outside the gene matches. This CDR3 is 15 amino acids long. The CDR3 DNA sequence: TGTGCCAGCAGGTCCAACAGGGGGAGCAATCAGCCCCAGCATTTT. This translates into CASRSNRGSNQPQHF.

This clonotype was counted between two and nine times. The rearrangement uses TRBV19 and TRBJ1-6, with 8 nucleotides matching TRBD1. V shed 7 bases and J 9 bases; nucleotides not matched to a gene: 5. Germline V gives CDR1 LNHDA, CDR2 SQIVND (reference sequence). The CDR3 runs to 13 residues. This CDR3 is CASIGQGGSPLHF. CDR3 nucleotides: TGTGCCAGTATAGGACAGGGAGGTTCACCCCTCCACTTT.

The rearrangement joins TRBV6-1 to TRBJ1-6, with a possible D match to TRBD1 (5 bases). CDR3 size: 15 residues. The V end lost 4 bases, the J end lost 4 bases, and 11 bases lay between the germline ends. Germline CDR1 MNHNS, CDR2 SASEGT. The CDR3: CASSARDAYNSPLHF. CDR3 nucleotide sequence: TGTGCCAGCAGTGCTAGGGACGCATATAATTCACCCCTCCACTTT.

V usage is TRBV6-1 and J usage is TRBJ2-2, with unresolved D. There are 15 residues in the CDR3. V lost 7 bases to trimming and J lost 0 bases, with 12 bases between them. Germline loops: CDR1 MNHNS, CDR2 SASEGT. CDR3 nucleotide sequence: TGTGCCAGCAATTTGGACGGAACGAACACCGGGGAGCTGTTTTTT. Residues: CASNLDGTNTGELFF.

By frequency in the sample, this clonotype is medium-sized (0.01 to 0.1%). V gene TRBV6-1 combines with J gene TRBJ2-1, with 8 bases matching TRBD2. In germline, CDR1 is MNHNS, CDR2 SASEGT. V shed 3 bases and J 7 bases; nucleotides not matched to a gene: 8. The CDR3 contains 15 residues. The CDR3 region is CASSDGVAGLNEQFF. The CDR3, as DNA: TGTGCCAGCAGTGATGGAGTAGCGGGATTAAATGAGCAGTTCTTC.

The V gene is TRBV11-2, the J gene TRBJ2-1, with 7 bases matching TRBD2. There are 16 residues in the CDR3. CDR1 SGHAT and CDR2 FQNNGV come from the germline V gene. J gave up 8 bases and V 0 bases, and 10 bases lay outside the gene matches. CDR3 amino acids: CASSLDRASGADEQFF. The CDR3 nucleotides are TGTGCCAGCAGCTTAGATAGGGCTAGCGGCGCCGATGAGCAGTTCTTC.

This clonotype occurred a few times. V usage is TRBV6-1 and J usage is TRBJ2-7; 12 positions match TRBD2. Germline V lookup: CDR1 MNHNS, CDR2 SASEGT. V shed 6 bases and J 5 bases; nucleotides not matched to a gene: 11. There are 16 residues in the CDR3. The CDR3 bases are TGTGCCAGCAGACGCCAGACTAGCGGGAGTGTAGACGAGCAGTACTTC. This translates into CASRRQTSGSVDEQYF.

This clonotype was found once. The chain employs TRBV12-3 or TRBV12-4 and TRBJ2-7; 9 bases align to TRBD2. The ends lost 6 bases at V and 4 bases at J; junction bases unmatched: 13. The CDR3 extends over 16 amino acids. CDR3 sequence: CASSPGNAGGLYEQYF. The CDR3 nucleotides are TGTGCCAGCAGCCCGGGGAACGCGGGAGGGCTATACGAGCAGTACTTC.

The chain carries TRBV2 and TRBJ2-2; the match to TRBD1 covers 8 bases. This CDR3 contains 15 residues. CDR1 and CDR2 (germline): SNHLY, FYNNEI. V was pared by 6 bases and J by 4 bases, with 7 bases of the junction left unmatched. CDR3 DNA sequence: TGTGCCAGCAGGCGACAGGGGCCCACCACCGGGGAGCTGTTTTTT. Translation gives CASRRQGPTTGELFF.

This chain links TRBV2 with TRBJ2-3; 8 nucleotides match TRBD2. CDR3 length equals 15 residues. Germline V lookup: CDR1 SNHLY, CDR2 FYNNEI. The junction had 10 bases not matched to a gene; V was cut back by 8 bases and J by 3 bases. Here the CDR3 DNA reads TGTGCCAGCTCCCTACGGGAGGGCGGGACAGATACGCAGTATTTT. It yields the protein CASSLREGGTDTQYF. Drawing the rest from reference TRBV2 and TRBJ2-3, the complete variable domain is EPEVTQTPSHQVTQMGQEVILRCVPISNHLYFYWYRQILGQKVEFLVSFYNNEISEKSEIFDDQFSVERPDGSNFTLKIRSTKLEDSAMYFCASSLREGGTDTQYFGPGTRLTVL.

This clonotype was seen more than once but under ten times. J is TRBJ2-2 and V is TRBV27; D is perhaps TRBD1 (5 bases). Trimming removed 10 bases from V and 0 bases from J, with 15 bases in between. The CDR3 loop spans 15 amino acids. CDR1 and CDR2 (germline): MNHEY, SMNVEV (reference sequence). The CDR3 DNA follows: TGTGCCACCCAAATGAGGACAACGAACACCGGGGAGCTGTTTTTT. It encodes CATQMRTTNTGELFF.

The V call is TRBV25-1, the J call TRBJ1-3; the D is unclear. The CDR3 has 11 amino acids. V lost 8 bases, J lost 0 bases, and 2 bases lay in between. The germline V gene has CDR1 MGHDK and CDR2 SYGVNS. The CDR3 coding sequence is TGTGCCAGCCTCTCTGGAAACACCATATATTTT. Residues: CASLSGNTIYF.